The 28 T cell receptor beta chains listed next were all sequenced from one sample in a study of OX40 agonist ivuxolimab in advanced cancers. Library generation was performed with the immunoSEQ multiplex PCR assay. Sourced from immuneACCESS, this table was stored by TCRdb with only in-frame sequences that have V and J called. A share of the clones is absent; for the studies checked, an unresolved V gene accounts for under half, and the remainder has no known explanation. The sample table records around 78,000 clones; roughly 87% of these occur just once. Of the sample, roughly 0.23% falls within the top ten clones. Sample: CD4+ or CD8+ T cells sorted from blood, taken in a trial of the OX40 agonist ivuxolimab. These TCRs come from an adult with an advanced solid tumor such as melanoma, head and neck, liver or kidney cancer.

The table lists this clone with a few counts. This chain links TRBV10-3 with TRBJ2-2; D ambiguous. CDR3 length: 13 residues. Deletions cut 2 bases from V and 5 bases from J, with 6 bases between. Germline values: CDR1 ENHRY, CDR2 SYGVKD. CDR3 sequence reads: CAISEPRTGELFF. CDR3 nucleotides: TGTGCCATCAGTGAGCCTAGGACCGGGGAGCTGTTTTTT.

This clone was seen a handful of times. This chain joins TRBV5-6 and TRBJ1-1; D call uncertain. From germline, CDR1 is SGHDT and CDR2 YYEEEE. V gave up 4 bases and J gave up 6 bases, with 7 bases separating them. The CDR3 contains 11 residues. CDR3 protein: CASSLLAEAFF. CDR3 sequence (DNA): TGTGCCAGCAGCCTTTTAGCTGAAGCTTTCTTT.

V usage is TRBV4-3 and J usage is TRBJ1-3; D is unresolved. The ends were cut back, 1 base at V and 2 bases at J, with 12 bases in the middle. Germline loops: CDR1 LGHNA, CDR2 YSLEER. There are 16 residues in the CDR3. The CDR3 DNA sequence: TGCGCCAGCAGCCAAGTGTTGGGAGCTACTGGAAACACCATATATTTT. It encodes CASSQVLGATGNTIYF.

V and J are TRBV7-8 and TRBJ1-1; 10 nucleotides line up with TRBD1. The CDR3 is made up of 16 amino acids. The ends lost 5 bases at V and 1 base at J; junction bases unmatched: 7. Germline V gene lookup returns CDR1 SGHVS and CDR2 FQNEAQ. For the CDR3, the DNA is TGTGCCAGCAGCCTAAGACAGGGGGCCGGGAACACTGAAGCTTTCTTT. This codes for CASSLRQGAGNTEAFF.

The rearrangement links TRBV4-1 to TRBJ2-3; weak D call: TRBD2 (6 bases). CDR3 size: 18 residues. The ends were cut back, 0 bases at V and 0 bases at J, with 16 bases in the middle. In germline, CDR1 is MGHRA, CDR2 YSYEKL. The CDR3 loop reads CASSQDRGLATSTDTQYF. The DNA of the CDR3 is TGCGCCAGCAGCCAAGATCGGGGACTCGCGACTAGCACAGATACGCAGTATTTT.

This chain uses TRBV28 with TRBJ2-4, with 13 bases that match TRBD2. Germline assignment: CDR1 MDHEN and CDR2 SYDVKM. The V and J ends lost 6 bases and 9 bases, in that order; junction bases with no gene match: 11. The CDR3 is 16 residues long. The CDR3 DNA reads TGTGCCAGCAGAAAAGGACTAGCGGGAGATAGGACCATTCAGTACTTC. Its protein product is CASRKGLAGDRTIQYF.

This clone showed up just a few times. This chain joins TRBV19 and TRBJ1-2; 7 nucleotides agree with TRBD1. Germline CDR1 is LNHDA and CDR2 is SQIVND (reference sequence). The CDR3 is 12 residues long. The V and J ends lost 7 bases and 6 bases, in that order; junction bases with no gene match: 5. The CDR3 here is CASNDRDHGYTF. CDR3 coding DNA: TGTGCCAGTAACGACAGGGATCATGGCTACACCTTC.

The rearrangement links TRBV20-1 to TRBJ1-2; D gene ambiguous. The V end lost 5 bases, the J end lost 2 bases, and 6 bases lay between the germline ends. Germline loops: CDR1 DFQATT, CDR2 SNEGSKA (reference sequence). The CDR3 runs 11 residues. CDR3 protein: CSAHLNYGYTF. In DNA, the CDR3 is TGCAGTGCTCATTTAAACTATGGCTACACCTTC.

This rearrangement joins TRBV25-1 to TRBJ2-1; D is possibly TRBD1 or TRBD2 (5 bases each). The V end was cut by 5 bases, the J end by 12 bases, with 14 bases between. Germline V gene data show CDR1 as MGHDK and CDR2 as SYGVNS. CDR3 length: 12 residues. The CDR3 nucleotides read TGTGCCAGCAGTTCGTCGGGGCCGGGGCAGTTCTTC. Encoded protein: CASSSSGPGQFF.

The CDR3 is CASSPTENTEAFF. DNA of the CDR3: TGTGCCAGCAGCCCGACAGAAAACACTGAAGCTTTCTTT. The chain links TRBV7-8 to TRBJ1-1; D is perhaps TRBD1 (5 bases). Germline CDR1 is SGHVS and CDR2 is FQNEAQ. Between the trimmed V and J ends, which lost 5 bases and 2 bases, there was a span of 9 bases. The CDR3 has 13 residues.

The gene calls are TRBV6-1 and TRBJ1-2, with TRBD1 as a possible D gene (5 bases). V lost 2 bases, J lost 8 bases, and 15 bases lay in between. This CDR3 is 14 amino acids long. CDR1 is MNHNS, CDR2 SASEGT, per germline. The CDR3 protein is CASSEFVGTSGYTF. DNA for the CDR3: TGTGCCAGCAGTGAATTCGTTGGGACTTCAGGCTACACCTTC.

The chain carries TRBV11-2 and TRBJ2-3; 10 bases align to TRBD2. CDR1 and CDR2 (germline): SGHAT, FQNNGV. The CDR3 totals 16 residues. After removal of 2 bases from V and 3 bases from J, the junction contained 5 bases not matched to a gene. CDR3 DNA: TGTGCCAGCAGCTTAAACAGCGGGAGGGTTACAGATACGCAGTATTTT. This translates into CASSLNSGRVTDTQYF.

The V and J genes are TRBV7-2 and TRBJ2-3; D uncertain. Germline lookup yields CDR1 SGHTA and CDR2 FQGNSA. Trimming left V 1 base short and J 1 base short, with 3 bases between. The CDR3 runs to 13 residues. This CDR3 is CASSLVGTDTQYF. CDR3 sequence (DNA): TGTGCCAGCAGCTTAGTCGGCACAGATACGCAGTATTTT.

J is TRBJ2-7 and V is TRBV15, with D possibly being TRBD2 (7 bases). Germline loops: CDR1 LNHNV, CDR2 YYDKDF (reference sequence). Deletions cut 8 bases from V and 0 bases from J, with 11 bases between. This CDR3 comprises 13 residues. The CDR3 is CATQRDTSYEQYF. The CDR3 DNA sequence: TGTGCCACCCAGCGGGACACCTCCTACGAGCAGTACTTC.

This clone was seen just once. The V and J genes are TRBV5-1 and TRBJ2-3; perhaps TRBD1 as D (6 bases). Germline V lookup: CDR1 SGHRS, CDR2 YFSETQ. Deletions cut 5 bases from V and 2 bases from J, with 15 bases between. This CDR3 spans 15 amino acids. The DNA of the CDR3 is TGCGCCAGCAGACGAAGGACAGACAACACAGATACGCAGTATTTT. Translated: CASRRRTDNTDTQYF. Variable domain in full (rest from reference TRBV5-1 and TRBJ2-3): KAGVTQTPRYLIKTRGQQVTLSCSPISGHRSVSWYQQTPGQGLQFLFEYFSETQRNKGNFPGRFSGRQFSNSRSEMNVSTLELGDSALYLCASRRRTDNTDTQYFGPGTRLTVL.

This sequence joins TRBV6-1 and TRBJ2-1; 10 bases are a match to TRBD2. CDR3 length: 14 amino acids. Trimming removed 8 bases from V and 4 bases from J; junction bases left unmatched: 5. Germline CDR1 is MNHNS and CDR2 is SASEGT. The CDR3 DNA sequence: TGTGCCAGCGAGAGCGGGAGGGCTTACAATGAGCAGTTCTTC. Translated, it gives CASESGRAYNEQFF.

CDR3 in DNA: TGTGCCAGCAGCTTAGAACCCCTCAATGAGCAGTTCTTC. Translated: CASSLEPLNEQFF. The V gene is TRBV7-9, the J gene TRBJ2-1; no reliable D call. This CDR3 region has 13 residues. Germline V gene lookup returns CDR1 SEHNR and CDR2 FQNEAQ (reference sequence). V was pared by 1 base and J by 6 bases, with 7 bases between.

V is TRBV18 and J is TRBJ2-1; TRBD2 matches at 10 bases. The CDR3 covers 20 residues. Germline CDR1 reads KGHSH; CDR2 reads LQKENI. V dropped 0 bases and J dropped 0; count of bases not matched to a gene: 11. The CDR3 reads CASSPPAGLIAGGSYNEQFF. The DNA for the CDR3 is TGTGCCAGCTCACCACCAGCAGGGTTAATAGCGGGAGGCTCCTACAATGAGCAGTTCTTC.

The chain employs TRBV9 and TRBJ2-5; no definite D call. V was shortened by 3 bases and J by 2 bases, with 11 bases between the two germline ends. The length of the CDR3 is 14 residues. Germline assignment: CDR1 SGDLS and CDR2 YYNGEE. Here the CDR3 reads CASSAHPGQETQYF. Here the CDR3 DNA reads TGTGCCAGCAGCGCCCACCCCGGTCAAGAGACCCAGTACTTC.

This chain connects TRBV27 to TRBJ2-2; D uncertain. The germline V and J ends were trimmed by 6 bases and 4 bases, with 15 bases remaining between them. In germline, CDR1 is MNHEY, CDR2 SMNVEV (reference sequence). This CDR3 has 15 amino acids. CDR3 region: CASRGSLDGTGELFF. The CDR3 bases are TGTGCCAGCAGAGGCAGTTTAGACGGCACCGGGGAGCTGTTTTTT.

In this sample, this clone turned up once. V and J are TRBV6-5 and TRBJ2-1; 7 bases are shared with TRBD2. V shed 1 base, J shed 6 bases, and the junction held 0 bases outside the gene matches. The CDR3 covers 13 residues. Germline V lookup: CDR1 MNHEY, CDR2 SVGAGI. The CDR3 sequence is CASSYWEGNEQFF. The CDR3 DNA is TGTGCCAGCAGTTACTGGGAGGGCAATGAGCAGTTCTTC.

The CDR3 region is CASQNRGNYGYTF. CDR3 in DNA: TGTGCCAGTCAGAACAGGGGGAACTATGGCTACACCTTC. This chain joins TRBV19 and TRBJ1-2, with 8 nucleotides matching TRBD1. V was clipped by 8 bases and J by 2 bases; unmatched bases: 4. The V gene's germline CDR1 is LNHDA and CDR2 SQIVND (reference sequence). The CDR3 extends over 13 amino acids.

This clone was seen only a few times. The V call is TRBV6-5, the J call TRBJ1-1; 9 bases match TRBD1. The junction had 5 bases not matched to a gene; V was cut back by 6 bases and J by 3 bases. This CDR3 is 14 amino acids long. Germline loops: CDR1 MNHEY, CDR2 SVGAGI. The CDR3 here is CASSLWTGDTEAFF. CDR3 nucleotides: TGTGCCAGCAGCCTCTGGACAGGGGACACTGAAGCTTTCTTT.

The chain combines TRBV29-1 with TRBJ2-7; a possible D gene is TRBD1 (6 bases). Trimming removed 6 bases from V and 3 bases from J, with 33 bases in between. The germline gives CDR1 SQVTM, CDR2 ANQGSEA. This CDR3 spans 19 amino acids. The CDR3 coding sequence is TGCAGCGTCCCAACCAGACGAAAACCCAAGGCAGGGGACCTCTACGAGCAGTACTTC. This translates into CSVPTRRKPKAGDLYEQYF.

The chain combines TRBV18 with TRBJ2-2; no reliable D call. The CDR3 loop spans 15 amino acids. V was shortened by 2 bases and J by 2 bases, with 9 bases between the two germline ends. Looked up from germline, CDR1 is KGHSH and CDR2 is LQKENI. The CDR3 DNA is TGTGCCAGCTCACCAACACGAGAAAACACCGGGGAGCTGTTTTTT. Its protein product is CASSPTRENTGELFF. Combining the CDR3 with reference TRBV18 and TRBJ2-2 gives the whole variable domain NAGVMQNPRHLVRRRGQEARLRCSPMKGHSHVYWYRQLPEEGLKFMVYLQKENIIDESGMPKERFSAEFPKEGPSILRIQQVVRGDSAAYFCASSPTRENTGELFFGEGSRLTVL.

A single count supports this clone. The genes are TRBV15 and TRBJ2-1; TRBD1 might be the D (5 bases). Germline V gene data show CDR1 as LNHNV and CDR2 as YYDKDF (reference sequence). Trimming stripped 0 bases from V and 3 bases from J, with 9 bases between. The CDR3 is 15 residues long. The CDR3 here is CATSREKGNYNEQFF. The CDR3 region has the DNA TGTGCCACCAGCAGAGAAAAGGGGAACTACAATGAGCAGTTCTTC.

CDR3 DNA: TGTGCCAGCTCACCACGGGCCAGTTCGAGGACCATCACCGGGGAGCTGTTTTTT. Translation gives CASSPRASSRTITGELFF. This rearrangement joins TRBV18 to TRBJ2-2, with unresolved D. The V gene's germline CDR1 is KGHSH and CDR2 LQKENI. Trimming stripped 1 base from V and 4 bases from J, with 19 bases between. The CDR3 contains 18 residues.

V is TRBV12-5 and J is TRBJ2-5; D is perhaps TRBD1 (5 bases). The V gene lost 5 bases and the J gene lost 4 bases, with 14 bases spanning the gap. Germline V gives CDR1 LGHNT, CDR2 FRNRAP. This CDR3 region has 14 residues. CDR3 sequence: CASGQGFTSETQYF. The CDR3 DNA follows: TGTGCTAGTGGTCAGGGATTTACCTCAGAGACCCAGTACTTC.